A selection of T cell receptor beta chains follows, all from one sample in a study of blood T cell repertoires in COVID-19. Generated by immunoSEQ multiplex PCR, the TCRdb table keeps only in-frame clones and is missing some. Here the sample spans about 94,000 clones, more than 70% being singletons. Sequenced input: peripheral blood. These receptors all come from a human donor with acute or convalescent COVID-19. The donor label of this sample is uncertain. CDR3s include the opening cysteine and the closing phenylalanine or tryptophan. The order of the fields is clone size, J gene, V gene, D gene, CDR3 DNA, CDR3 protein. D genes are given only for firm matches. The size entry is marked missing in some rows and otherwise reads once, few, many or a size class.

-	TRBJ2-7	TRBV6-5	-	TGTGCCAGCAGGCCCATCTTCAGGGACGAGCAGTACTTC	CASRPIFRDEQYF
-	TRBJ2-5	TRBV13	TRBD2	TGTGCCAGCAGCTTAGGTCGACTAGCGCAAGAGACCCAGTACTTC	CASSLGRLAQETQYF
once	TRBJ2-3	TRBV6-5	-	TGTGCCAGCGGGGCAGCCACAGATACGCAGTATTTT	CASGAATDTQYF
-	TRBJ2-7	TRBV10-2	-	TGCGCCAGCAGTGTCCCTAGCCGGTCCGAGCAGTACTTC	CASSVPSRSEQYF
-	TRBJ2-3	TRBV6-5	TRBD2	TGTGCCAGCCGGCTAGCGGGGCCAGATACGCAGTATTTT	CASRLAGPDTQYF
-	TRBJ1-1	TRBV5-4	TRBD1	TGTGCCAGCAGCCTGGACCGCAGGGGGCTTAGCACTGAAGCTTTCTTT	CASSLDRRGLSTEAFF
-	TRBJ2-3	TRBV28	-	TGTGCCAGCAGTTTATGGGCTCGTCTGGGGGACTCTAGCACAGATACGCAGTATTTT	CASSLWARLGDSSTDTQYF
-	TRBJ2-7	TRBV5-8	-	TGTGCCAGCCAGCTAGCAGCAGCAGCTGATCCCAACGAGCAGTACTTC	CASQLAAAADPNEQYF
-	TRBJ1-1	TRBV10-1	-	TGCGCCAGCAGTAGGGGGGGGAACACTGAAGCTTTCTTT	CASSRGGNTEAFF
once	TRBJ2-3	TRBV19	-	TGTGCCAGTAGTATGGGGACATTTCTTACGCAGTATTTT	CASSMGTFLTQYF
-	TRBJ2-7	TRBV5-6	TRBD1	TGTGCCAGCAGCTTGGCCGGGACAGCCTTCTACGAGCAGTACTTC	CASSLAGTAFYEQYF
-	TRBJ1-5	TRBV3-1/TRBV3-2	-	TGTGCCAGCAGCCATAGTTCGGGGGGAAGCAATCAGCCCCAGCATTTT	CASSHSSGGSNQPQHF
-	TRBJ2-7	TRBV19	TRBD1	TGTGCCAGTAGTCCCCCCGGGACAGGGATAAGCAACGAGCAGTACTTC	CASSPPGTGISNEQYF
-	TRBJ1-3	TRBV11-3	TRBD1	TGTGCCAGCAGCTTAGATCACGGAGGGGGCGCACGAGGAAACACCATATATTTT	CASSLDHGGGARGNTIYF
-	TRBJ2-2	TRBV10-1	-	TGCGCCAGCAGTACAGCGAACACCGGGGAGCTGTTTTTT	CASSTANTGELFF
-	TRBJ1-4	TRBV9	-	TGTGCCAGCAGCGCGATGCCAGGGGATGGTAATGAAAAACTGTTTTTT	CASSAMPGDGNEKLFF
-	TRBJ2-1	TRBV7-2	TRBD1	TGTGCCAGCAGCTTAGCGCCGGGGCAGGGGGCATCCTACAATGAGCAGTTCTTC	CASSLAPGQGASYNEQFF
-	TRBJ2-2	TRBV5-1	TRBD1	TGCGCCAGCAGCTCCCAGGCAGGGGGCCCCGGGGAGCTGTTTTTT	CASSSQAGGPGELFF
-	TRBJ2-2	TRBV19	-	TGTGCCAGTAGTATAGGCCACTTAACCACCGGGGAGCTGTTTTTT	CASSIGHLTTGELFF
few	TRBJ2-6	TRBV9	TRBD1	TGTGCCAGCAGCGTTCGAACCCAGGGGGAGACTGGGGCCAACGTCCTGACTTTC	CASSVRTQGETGANVLTF
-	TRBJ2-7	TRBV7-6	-	TGTGCCAGCAGCTGGAACAGAGACTACTACGAGCAGTACTTC	CASSWNRDYYEQYF
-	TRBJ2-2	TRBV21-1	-	TGTGCCAGCTTGAGGACCCGTGCTGTAGCGGGGGGGAGGAACACCGGGGAGCTGTTTTTT	CASLRTRAVAGGRNTGELFF
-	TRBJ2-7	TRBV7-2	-	TGTGCCAGCAGCTTAGTTATTGGAGGAGCCTACGAGCAGTACTTC	CASSLVIGGAYEQYF
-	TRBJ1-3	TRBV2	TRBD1	TGTGCCAGCACCTCGGGCGACAGGGCTGGAAACACCATATATTTT	CASTSGDRAGNTIYF
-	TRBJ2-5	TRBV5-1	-	TGCGCCAGCAGCACGCCGGGAGCGGAAGAGACCCAGTACTTC	CASSTPGAEETQYF
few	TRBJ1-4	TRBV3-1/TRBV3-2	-	TGTGCCAGCACCACAGACGCAACTAATGAAAAACTGTTTTTT	CASTTDATNEKLFF
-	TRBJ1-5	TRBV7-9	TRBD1	TGTGCCAGCAGCTTGACAGGGGGCAATCAGCCCCAGCATTTT	CASSLTGGNQPQHF
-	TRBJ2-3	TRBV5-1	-	TGCGCCAGCAGTCCAGGGGCCCGCACAGATACGCAGTATTTT	CASSPGARTDTQYF
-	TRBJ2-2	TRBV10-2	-	TGCGCCACCACCAGGGGAGACACCGGGGAGCTGTTTTTT	CATTRGDTGELFF
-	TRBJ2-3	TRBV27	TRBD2	TGTGCCAGCACCATACTAGCGGGGAGCACAGATACGCAGTATTTT	CASTILAGSTDTQYF
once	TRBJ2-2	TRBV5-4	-	TGTGCCAGCAGCGAGTCTCCCGGGGAGCTGTTTTTT	CASSESPGELFF
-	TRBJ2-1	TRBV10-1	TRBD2	TGCGCCAGCAGTGAGTCGAAGGGCGGGGGGAATGAGCAGTTCTTC	CASSESKGGGNEQFF
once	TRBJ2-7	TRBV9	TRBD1	TGTGCCAGCAGCGTAGAGGGACAGGGGGACGAGCAGTACTTC	CASSVEGQGDEQYF
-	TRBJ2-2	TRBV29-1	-	TGCAGCGCCGTTGGAGGGACGGGACTTTCGACCGGGGAGCTGTTTTTT	CSAVGGTGLSTGELFF
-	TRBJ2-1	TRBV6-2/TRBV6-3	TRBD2	TGTGCCAGCAGTTTTCGGCTAGCGGGATACAATGAGCAGTTCTTC	CASSFRLAGYNEQFF